This entry concerns a single T cell receptor beta chain. What it recognizes is unknown. This record comes from a study of shared clonotypes between healthy human individuals. Study results and caveats: The authors sampled blood alone, and tissue repertoires likely differ. A limitation of the genetic and exposure-history diversity represented arose from few donors.

HIV-negative, healthy adults without recent acute infections or vaccinations were the donors. The split of CD4+ cells yielded CD45RA+ naive and CD45RA-negative memory subsets. The data were produced by immunoSEQ multiplex PCR, yet TCRdb's version contains in-frame clones alone and is incomplete. The sample has hundreds of thousands of clones, around 73% seen once. V lost 8 bases to trimming and J lost 6 bases; unmatched junction nucleotides: 19. Germline V lookup: CDR1 MRHNA, CDR2 SNTAGT. The CDR3 sequence is 18 residues long. The chain links TRBV6-4 to TRBJ2-3, with TRBD2 identical over 11 bases. Material: memory CD4+ T cells sorted from blood. Subset here: CD45RA-negative fraction. This receptor was obtained from a woman between 25 and 40 years old in good health. The CDR3 DNA reads TGTGCCAGCCGCCGCTTGCGGGCTAGCGGGGGGCCCCCGGATACGCAGTATTTT. Amino acid sequence: CASRRLRASGGPPDTQYF.